The T cell receptor (beta chain) under discussion was sequenced for a study of cytomegalovirus exposure and HLA in healthy donors. The overall study: Earlier results showed roughly 120 million unique TCR beta sequences derived from approximately 180 million T cells. Notes on the study in general: In a later analysis, a missense DCLRE1C variant was linked to TCR beta V- and J-gene trimming.

The PCR employed 60 Vbeta primers together with 13 Jbeta primers. The table came from immunoSEQ multiplex PCR; TCRdb's copy has only in-frame clones and leaves some out. The data show about 140,000 clones, roughly three quarters seen once. Looked up from germline, CDR1 is SNHLY and CDR2 is FYNNEI. The CDR3 has 16 residues. The V gene end was trimmed by 4 bases and the J gene end by 5 bases; junction bases not matched to a gene: 11. This clone was picked up one time. Its antigen is not identified. The chain recombines TRBV2 with TRBJ1-5; 7 bases are shared with TRBD1. The sample comprised PBMCs. This TCR derives from a woman in her fifties or sixties in good health and CMV-seronegative. The CDR3 is CASSGRDRVSDQPQHF. The DNA for the CDR3 is TGTGCCAGCAGTGGTCGAGACAGGGTCAGCGATCAGCCCCAGCATTTT.